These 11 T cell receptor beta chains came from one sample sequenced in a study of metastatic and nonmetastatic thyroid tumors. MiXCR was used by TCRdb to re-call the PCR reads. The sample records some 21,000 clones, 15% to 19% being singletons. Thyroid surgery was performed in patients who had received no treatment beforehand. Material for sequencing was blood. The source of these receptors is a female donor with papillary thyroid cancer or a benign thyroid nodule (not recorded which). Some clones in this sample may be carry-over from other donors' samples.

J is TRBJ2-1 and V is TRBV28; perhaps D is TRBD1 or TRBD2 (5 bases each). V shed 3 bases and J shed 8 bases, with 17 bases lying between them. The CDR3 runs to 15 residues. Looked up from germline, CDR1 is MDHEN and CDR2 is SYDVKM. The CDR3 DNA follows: TGTGCCAGCAGTTTGGAGGTTGGGGCCAGGGATGAGCAGTTCTTC. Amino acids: CASSLEVGARDEQFF.

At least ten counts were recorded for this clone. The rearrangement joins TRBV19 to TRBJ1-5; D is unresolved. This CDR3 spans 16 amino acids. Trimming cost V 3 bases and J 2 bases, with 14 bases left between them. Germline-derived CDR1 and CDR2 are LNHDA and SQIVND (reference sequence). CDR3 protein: CASSMGFGYGNQPQHF. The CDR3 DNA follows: TGTGCCAGTAGTATGGGCTTCGGGTATGGCAATCAGCCCCAGCATTTT. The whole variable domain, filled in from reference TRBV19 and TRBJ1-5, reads DGGITQSPKYLFRKEGQNVTLSCEQNLNHDAMYWYRQDPGQGLRLIYYSQIVNDFQKGDIAEGYSVSREKKESFPLTVTSAQKNPTAFYLCASSMGFGYGNQPQHFGDGTRLSIL.

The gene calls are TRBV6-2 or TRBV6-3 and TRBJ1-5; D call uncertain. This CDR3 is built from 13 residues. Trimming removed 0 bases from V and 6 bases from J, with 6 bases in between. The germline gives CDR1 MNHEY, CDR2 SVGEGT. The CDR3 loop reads CASSYSTGQPQHF. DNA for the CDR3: TGTGCCAGCAGTTACTCGACCGGTCAGCCCCAGCATTTT.

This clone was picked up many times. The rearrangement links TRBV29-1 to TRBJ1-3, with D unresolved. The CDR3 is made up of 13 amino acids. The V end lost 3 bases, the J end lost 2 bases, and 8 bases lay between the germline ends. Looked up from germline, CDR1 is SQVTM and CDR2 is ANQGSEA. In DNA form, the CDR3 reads TGCAGCGTTGATGTAGGGACTGGAAACACCATATATTTT. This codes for CSVDVGTGNTIYF. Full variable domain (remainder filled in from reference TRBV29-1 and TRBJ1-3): SAVISQKPSRDICQRGTSLTIQCQVDSQVTMMFWYRQQPGQSLTLIATANQGSEATYESGFVIDKFPISRPNLTFSTLTVSNMSPEDSSIYLCSVDVGTGNTIYFGEGSWLTVV.

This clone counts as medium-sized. The CDR3 region is CASSSKGGAMNTEAFF. The CDR3, as DNA: TGTGCCAGTAGCTCCAAGGGGGGAGCGATGAACACTGAAGCTTTCTTT. The rearrangement uses TRBV19 and TRBJ1-1, with a possible D match to TRBD1 (6 bases). This CDR3 is built from 16 residues. CDR1 and CDR2 (germline): LNHDA, SQIVND (reference sequence). The V gene lost 6 bases and the J gene lost 0 bases, with 17 bases spanning the gap.

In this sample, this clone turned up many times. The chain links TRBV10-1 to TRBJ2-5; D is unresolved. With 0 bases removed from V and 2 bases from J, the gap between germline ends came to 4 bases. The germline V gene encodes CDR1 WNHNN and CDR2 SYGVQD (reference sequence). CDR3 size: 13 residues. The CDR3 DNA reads TGCGCCAGCAGTGAGTCGGCTCAAGAGACCCAGTACTTC. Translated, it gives CASSESAQETQYF.

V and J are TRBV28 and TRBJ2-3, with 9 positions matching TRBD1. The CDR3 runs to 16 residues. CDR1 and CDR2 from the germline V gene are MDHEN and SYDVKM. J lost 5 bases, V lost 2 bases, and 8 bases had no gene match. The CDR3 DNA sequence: TGTGCCAGCAGTTTAGAACAGGGGGCGGGTGGAGATACGCAGTATTTT. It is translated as CASSLEQGAGGDTQYF.

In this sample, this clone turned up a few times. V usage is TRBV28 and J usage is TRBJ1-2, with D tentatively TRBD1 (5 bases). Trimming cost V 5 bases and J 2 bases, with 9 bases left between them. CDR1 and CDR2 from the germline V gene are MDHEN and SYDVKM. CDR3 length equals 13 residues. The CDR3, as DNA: TGTGCCAGCAGTCCCTACAGGAACTATGGCTACACCTTC. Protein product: CASSPYRNYGYTF.

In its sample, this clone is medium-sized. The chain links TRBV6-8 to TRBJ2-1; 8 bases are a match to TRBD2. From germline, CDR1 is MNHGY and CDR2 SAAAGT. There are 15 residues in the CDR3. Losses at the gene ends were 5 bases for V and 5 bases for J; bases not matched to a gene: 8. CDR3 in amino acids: CASSRSGGPDNEQFF. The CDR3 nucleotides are TGTGCCAGCAGTCGAAGCGGGGGTCCCGACAATGAGCAGTTCTTC.

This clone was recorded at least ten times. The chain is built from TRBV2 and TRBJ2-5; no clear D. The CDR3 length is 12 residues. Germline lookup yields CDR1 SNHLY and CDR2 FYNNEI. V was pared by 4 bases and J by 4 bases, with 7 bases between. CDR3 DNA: TGTGCCAGCAGTGGATGGGCAGAGACCCAGTACTTC. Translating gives CASSGWAETQYF.

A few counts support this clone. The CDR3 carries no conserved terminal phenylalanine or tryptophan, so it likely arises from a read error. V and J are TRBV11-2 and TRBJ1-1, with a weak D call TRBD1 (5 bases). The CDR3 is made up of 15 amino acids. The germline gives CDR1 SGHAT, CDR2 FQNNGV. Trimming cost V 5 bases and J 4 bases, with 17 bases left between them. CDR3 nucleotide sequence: TGTGCCAGCAGCCTCAGCGGGGCGCGGGGCACTGAAGCTTTCTCT. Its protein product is CASSLSGARGTEAFS.